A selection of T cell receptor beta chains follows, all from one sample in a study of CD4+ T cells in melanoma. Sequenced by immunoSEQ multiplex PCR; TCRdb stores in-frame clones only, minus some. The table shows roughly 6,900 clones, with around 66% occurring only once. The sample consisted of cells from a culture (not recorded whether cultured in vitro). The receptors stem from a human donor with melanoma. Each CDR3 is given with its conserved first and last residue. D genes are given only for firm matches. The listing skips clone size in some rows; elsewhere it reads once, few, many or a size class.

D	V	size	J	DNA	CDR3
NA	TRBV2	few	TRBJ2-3	TGTGCCAGCAGTGAAGGCTCACGTTACACAGATACGCAGTATTTT	CASSEGSRYTDTQYF
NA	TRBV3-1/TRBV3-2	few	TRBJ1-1	TGTGCCAGCAGCCAAGTTGGGAGGAGGAAAAAGTACACTGAAGCTTTCTTT	CASSQVGRRKKYTEAFF
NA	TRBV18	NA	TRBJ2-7	TGTGCCAGCTCACGGGACGGATCCTACGAGCAGTACTTC	CASSRDGSYEQYF
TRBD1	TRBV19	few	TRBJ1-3	TGTGCCAGTAGTATAGATCCCCCCGTACAGGGGGTCCACTCTGGAAACACCATATATTTT	CASSIDPPVQGVHSGNTIYF
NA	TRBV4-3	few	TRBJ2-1	TGCGCCAGCAGCCAAGATTTGGGGTTGCGCAATGAGCAGTTCTTC	CASSQDLGLRNEQFF
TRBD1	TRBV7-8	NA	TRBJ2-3	TGTGCCAGCAGCCGAGGACAGGGATCCACAGATACGCAGTATTTT	CASSRGQGSTDTQYF
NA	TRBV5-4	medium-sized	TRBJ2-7	TGTGCCAGCAGCTTGGTAGGGCGCGCCGAGCAGTACTTC	CASSLVGRAEQYF
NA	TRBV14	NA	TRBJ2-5	TGTGCCAGCAGCCAAGATCGCTTGGAGACCCAGTACTTC	CASSQDRLETQYF
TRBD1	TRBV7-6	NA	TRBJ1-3	TGTGCCAGCAGCTTAAACAGGGGGTATGGAAACACCATATATTTT	CASSLNRGYGNTIYF
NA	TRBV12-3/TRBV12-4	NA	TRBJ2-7	TGTGCCAGCAGTTTGGATGCAGGCTACGAGCAGTACTTC	CASSLDAGYEQYF
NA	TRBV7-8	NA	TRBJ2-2	TGTGCCAGCAGCTTAGTTAGGGTTGGCACCGGGGAGCTGTTTTTT	CASSLVRVGTGELFF
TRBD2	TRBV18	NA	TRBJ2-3	TGTGCCAGCTCACTTCTCGGACTAGCGGGAACAGATACGCAGTATTTT	CASSLLGLAGTDTQYF
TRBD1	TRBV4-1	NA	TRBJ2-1	TGCGCCAGCAGCCAGGCAGGGGGCGGGAATGAGCAGTTCTTC	CASSQAGGGNEQFF
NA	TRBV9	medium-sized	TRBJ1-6	TGTGCCAGCAGCGTAGCCAGTTTCAATAATTCACCCCTCCACTTT	CASSVASFNNSPLHF
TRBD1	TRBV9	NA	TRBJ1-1	TGTGCCAGCAGCCCCCAGGGGGGTATTACTGAAGCTTTCTTT	CASSPQGGITEAFF
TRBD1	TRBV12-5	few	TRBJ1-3	TGTGCTAGTGGTTTAGGGGACAGGGGCGCTGGAAACACCATATATTTT	CASGLGDRGAGNTIYF
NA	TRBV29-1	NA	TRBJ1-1	TGCAGCGTACTGACAGCTGAAGCTTTCTTT	CSVLTAEAFF
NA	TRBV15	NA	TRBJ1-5	TGTGCCACCAGCAGAGAATACGGAGACCAGCCCCAGCATTTT	CATSREYGDQPQHF
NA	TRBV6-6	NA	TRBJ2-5	TGTGCCAGCACCCCGGGGCCGGAGGAGACCCAGTACTTC	CASTPGPEETQYF
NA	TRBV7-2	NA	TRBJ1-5	TGTACCAGCAGCTTAGCCTGGGCTCCTAGTCAGCCCCAGCATTTT	CTSSLAWAPSQPQHF
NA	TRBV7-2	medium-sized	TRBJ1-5	TGTGCCAGCAGCTTAAGGGGCAATCAGCCCCAGCATTTT	CASSLRGNQPQHF
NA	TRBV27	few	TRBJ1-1	TGTGCCAGCAGCCCGATACCCTTGACGCAGAACACTGAAGCTTTCTTT	CASSPIPLTQNTEAFF
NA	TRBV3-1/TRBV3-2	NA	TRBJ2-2	TGTGCCAGCAGCCAAGATAGGGGTCTGGGCACCGGGGAGCTGTTTTTT	CASSQDRGLGTGELFF
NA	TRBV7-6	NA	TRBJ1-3	TGTGCCAGCAGCAAACGACAGGTTCTGGGGGGAAACACCATATATTTT	CASSKRQVLGGNTIYF
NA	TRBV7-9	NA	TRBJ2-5	TGTGCCAGCAGCCTCCAATCACGAGAAGAGACCCAGTACTTC	CASSLQSREETQYF
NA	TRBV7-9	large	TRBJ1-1	TGTGCCAGCAGCTTAGACACGAACACTGAAGCTTTCTTT	CASSLDTNTEAFF
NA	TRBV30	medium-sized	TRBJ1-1	TGTGCCTGGAGTGTAGCGAACACTGAAGCTTTCTTT	CAWSVANTEAFF
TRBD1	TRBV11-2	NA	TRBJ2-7	TGTGCCAGCAGCACGACAGGGGGACCCTACGAGCAGTACTTC	CASSTTGGPYEQYF
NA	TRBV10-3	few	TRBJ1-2	TGTGCCATCAGTGAGCGACGCCGGGACGAAGGGGGTGGCTACACCTTC	CAISERRRDEGGGYTF
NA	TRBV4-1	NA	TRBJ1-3	TGCGCCAGCAGCCAAGATGGCGAGGTAAACACCATATATTTT	CASSQDGEVNTIYF
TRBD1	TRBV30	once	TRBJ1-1	TGTGCCTGGAGTGGACAGGGCACTGAAGCTTTCTTT	CAWSGQGTEAFF
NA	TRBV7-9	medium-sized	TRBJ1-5	TGTGCCAGCAGCGATAGACCAGGGGATCAGCCCCAGCATTTT	CASSDRPGDQPQHF
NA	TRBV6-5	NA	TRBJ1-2	TGTGCCAGCAGTTACTCTGGAAAGGGAGGCTACACCTTC	CASSYSGKGGYTF
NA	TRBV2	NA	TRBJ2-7	TGTGCCAGCAGTCTCGGACAGTCCTCCGAGCAGTACTTC	CASSLGQSSEQYF
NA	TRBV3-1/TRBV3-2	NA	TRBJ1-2	TGTGCCAGCAGCCAAGAGGGACTCCTTATTGGCTACACCTTC	CASSQEGLLIGYTF
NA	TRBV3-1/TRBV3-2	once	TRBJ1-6	TGTGCCAGCAGCCAAGAGTCCGGGAGCAGGGAATCACCCCTCCACTTT	CASSQESGSRESPLHF
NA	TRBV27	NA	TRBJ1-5	TGTGCCAGCCGTGGACAGAATGGCAATCAGCCCCAGCATTTT	CASRGQNGNQPQHF
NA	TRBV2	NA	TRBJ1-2	TGTGCCAGCAGTGGCGGGGGCGGCTATGGCTACACCTTC	CASSGGGGYGYTF
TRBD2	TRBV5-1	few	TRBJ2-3	TGCGCCAGCAGCTTAATTGGTTATTTGGGGGAGGGTGACACAGATACGCAGTATTTT	CASSLIGYLGEGDTDTQYF
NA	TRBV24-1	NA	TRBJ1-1	TGTGCCACCCTAGGGCCCATGAACACTGAAGCTTTCTTT	CATLGPMNTEAFF
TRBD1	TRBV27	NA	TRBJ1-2	TGTGCCAGCAGCCAGGGGACAGGGGACTATGGCTACACCTTC	CASSQGTGDYGYTF
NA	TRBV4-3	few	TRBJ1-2	TGCGCCAGCAGCCAAGACAGGACCGCTAACTATGGCTACACCTTC	CASSQDRTANYGYTF
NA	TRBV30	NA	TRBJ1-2	TGTGCCTGGAGTCAGCCGGGGGGAGGAGGCTATGGCTACACCTTC	CAWSQPGGGGYGYTF
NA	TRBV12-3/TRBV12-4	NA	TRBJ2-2	TGTGCCGTCGCGAACACCGGGGAGCTGTTTTTT	CAVANTGELFF
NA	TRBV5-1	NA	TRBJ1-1	TGCGCCAGCAGCTTATCCCTGAACACTGAAGCTTTCTTT	CASSLSLNTEAFF
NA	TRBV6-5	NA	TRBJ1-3	TGTGCCAGCAGTTTCGGCGACTCTACCTCTGGAAACACCATATATTTT	CASSFGDSTSGNTIYF
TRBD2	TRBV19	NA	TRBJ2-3	TGTGCCAGTAGTGGTTCTGGACTAGCCCTTAGGAAGGGTGACACAGATACGCAGTATTTT	CASSGSGLALRKGDTDTQYF
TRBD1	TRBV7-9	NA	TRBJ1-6	TGTGCCAGCAGCTTAGCCGACAGGGGTTATTCACCCCTCCACTTT	CASSLADRGYSPLHF
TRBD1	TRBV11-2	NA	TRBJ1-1	TGTGCCAGCAGCTTCGGACAGGGTAACACTGAAGCTTTCTTT	CASSFGQGNTEAFF
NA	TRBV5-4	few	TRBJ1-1	TGTGCCAGCAGCTTGGATACAGGGTCAACTGAAGCTTTCTTT	CASSLDTGSTEAFF
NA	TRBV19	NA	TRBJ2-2	TGTGCCAGTAAGCGGCAGGGACGGACCGGGGAGCTGTTTTTT	CASKRQGRTGELFF
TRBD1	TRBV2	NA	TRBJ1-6	TGTGCCAGCCGAGGACAGGGGAGATCACCCCTCCACTTT	CASRGQGRSPLHF
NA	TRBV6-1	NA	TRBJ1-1	TGTGCCAGCAGTGAGCACCGTGGGGGATACACTGAAGCTTTCTTT	CASSEHRGGYTEAFF
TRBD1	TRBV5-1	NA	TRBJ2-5	TGCGCCAGCAAACAAACGGGACAGTCTCAAGAGACCCAGTACTTC	CASKQTGQSQETQYF
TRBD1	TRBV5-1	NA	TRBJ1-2	TGCGCCAGCAGCTTAGACAGGGGTGCAAACTATGGCTACACCTTC	CASSLDRGANYGYTF
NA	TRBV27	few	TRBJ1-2	TGTGCCAGCAGCAACTTCAATTCGGCTAACTATGGCTACACCTTC	CASSNFNSANYGYTF
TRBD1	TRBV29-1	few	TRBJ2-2	TGCAGCGGCTACAGGGGCGGGGAGCTGTTTTTT	CSGYRGGELFF
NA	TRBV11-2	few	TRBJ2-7	TGTGCCAGCAGCTTATCTCCCTGGGAGCAGTACTTC	CASSLSPWEQYF
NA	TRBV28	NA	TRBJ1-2	TGTGCCAGTAGAAAACAGGGCGATGGCTACACCTTC	CASRKQGDGYTF